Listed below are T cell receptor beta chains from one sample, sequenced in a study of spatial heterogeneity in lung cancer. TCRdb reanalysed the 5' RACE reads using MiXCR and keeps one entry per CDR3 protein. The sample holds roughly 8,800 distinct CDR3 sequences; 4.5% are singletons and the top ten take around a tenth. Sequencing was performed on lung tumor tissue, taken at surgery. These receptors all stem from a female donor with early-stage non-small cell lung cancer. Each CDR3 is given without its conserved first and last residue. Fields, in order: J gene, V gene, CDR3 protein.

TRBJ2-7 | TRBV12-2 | ASEIAHNYSYEQY
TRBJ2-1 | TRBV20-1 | SARVPYGSRNNEQF
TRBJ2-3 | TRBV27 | ASSLWWADTQY
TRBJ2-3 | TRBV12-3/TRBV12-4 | ASSLGPNVNTQY
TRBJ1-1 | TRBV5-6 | ASSLAGQFYTEAF
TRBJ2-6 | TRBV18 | ASSPIGRLSGANVLT
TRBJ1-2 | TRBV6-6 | ASSTGTGYGYT
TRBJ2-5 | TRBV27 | ASSRRLTWDETQY
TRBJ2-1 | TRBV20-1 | SAAGTSGSNEQF
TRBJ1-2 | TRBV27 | ASSSGPDGYT
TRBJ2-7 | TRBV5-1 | ASSLNPDSYEQY
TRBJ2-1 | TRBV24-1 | ATSRDADNEQF
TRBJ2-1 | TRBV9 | ASGIDLNNEQF
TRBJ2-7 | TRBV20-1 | SARSGTGYEQY
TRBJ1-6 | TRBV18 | ASRDPTGSSPLH
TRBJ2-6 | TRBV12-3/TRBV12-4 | ASSVQGSGANVLT
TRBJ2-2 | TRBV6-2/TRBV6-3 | ASSSSWQNTGELF
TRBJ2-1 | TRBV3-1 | ASSLLGAGGYNEQF
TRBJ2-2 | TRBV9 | ASSVAGTAGELF
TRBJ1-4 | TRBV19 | ESNRENKEKMF
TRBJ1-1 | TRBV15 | ATGGGRRTEAF
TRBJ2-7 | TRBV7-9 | ASSLARDRVDEQY
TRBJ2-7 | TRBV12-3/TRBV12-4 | ASSYEAGRYEQY
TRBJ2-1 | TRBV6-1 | ASLRLAGPNEQF
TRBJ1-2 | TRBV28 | ASSLAARTGGYT
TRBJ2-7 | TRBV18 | ASSPIWAYYEQY
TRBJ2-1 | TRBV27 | ASRSLAWADEQF
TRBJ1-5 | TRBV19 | ASRAGNQPQH
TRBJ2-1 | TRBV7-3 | ASSARQGGYNEQF
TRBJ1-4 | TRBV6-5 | ASSYSRRDEKLF
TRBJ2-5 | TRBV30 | ACRGASETQY
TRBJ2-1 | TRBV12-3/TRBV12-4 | ASSDPGAYNEQF
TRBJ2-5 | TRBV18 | ASSPPLAGGHKTQY
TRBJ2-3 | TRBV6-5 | ASSYRMDYTDTQY
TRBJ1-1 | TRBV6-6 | ASSSPPVSRNPNTEAF
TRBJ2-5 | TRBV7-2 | ASSPGLGGYETQY
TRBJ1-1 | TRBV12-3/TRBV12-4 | ASSPGYTEAF
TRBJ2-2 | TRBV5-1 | ASSAGLATGELF
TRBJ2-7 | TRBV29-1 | SVEDFSLGYEQY
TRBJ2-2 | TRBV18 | ASSPLMAENTGELF
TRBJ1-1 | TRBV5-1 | ASRGRRNTEAF
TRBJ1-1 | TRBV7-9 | ASSLYTENTEAF
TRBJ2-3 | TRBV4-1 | ASSQEGLAGRGDTQY
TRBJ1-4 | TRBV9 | ASSLAPFNEKLF
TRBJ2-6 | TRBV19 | ASRPVVSGANVLT
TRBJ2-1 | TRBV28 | ASSSGQGYNEQF
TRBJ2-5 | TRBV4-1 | ASSQGGLQETQY
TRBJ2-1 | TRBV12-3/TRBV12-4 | ASSRSAGNEQF
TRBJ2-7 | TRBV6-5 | ASSYRNEQY
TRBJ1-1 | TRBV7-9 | ASSLLKSGTEAF
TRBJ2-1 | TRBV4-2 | ERSKDELAGDKQF
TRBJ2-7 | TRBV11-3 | ASSTRDGEQY
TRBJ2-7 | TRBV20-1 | SARDLGGVHYEQY
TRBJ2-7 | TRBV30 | AWSVRGVDEQY
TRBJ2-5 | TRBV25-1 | ASSTLAGATGETQY